What follows is one T cell receptor beta chain and its context. One junction end does not reproduce the germline sequence, and a read error may be involved. The naive CD8 fraction comprised CD45RO-negative cells positively selected for CCR7 and excluded terminally differentiated effector memory CD45RA+ cells. There are 11 residues in the CDR3. From germline, CDR1 is SQVTM and CDR2 ANQGSEA. This sample was taken from a study of shared clonotypes between healthy human individuals. Per sorted-subset replicate PCR, input was approximately 0.2 ug DNA, representing roughly 30,000 T cell genomes. Clones were sequenced by immunoSEQ multiplex PCR, and TCRdb holds only the in-frame ones, with some missing. This sample has approximately 810,000 clones, with roughly 92% found just once.

The rearrangement joins TRBV29-1 to TRBJ1-2, with D possibly being TRBD1 (6 bases). This sequence originates from a man aged 25-45 years in good health. What was sequenced was naive CD8+ T cells sorted from blood. CDR3 in DNA: TGTAGCGACAGGATTGACTATGGCTACACCTTC. Translating it yields CSDRIDYGYTF.